These 23 T cell receptor beta chains originate from one sample sequenced in a study of identical twins. TCRdb recomputed calls from the 5' RACE reads with MiXCR, one row per CDR3 protein. The sample lists 700,000 to 950,000 distinct CDR3 sequences; 9% to 15% were seen once. The sample was also reused in another study, on yellow fever vaccine responses in identical twins.

Sequenced material: PBMCs. These receptors all stem from a woman under 30 in good health.

This clonotype has ten or more counts. V gene TRBV29-1 combines with J gene TRBJ2-4; no clear D gene. The CDR3 covers 12 residues. The V gene lost 3 bases and the J gene lost 13 bases, with 16 bases spanning the gap. Germline loops: CDR1 SQVTM, CDR2 ANQGSEA. The CDR3 bases are TGCAGCGTTGAGATCATGTCCGGGCCCCAGTACTTC. This codes for CSVEIMSGPQYF. The entire variable domain, with the rest obtained from reference TRBV29-1 and TRBJ2-4, is as follows: SAVISQKPSRDICQRGTSLTIQCQVDSQVTMMFWYRQQPGQSLTLIATANQGSEATYESGFVIDKFPISRPNLTFSTLTVSNMSPEDSSIYLCSVEIMSGPQYFGAGTRLSVL.

This clonotype showed up just a few times. The rearrangement joins TRBV12-3 or TRBV12-4 to TRBJ2-1; 9 bases map to TRBD2. This CDR3 region has 13 residues. V dropped 6 bases and J dropped 8; count of bases not matched to a gene: 5. The CDR3 DNA is TGTGCCAGCAGCGCGGGGGGGTACCATGAGCAGTTCTTC. This sequence encodes CASSAGGYHEQFF.

This clonotype was counted between two and nine times. V and J are TRBV10-3 and TRBJ1-1, with D possibly being TRBD1 (6 bases). Per germline, CDR1 ENHRY and CDR2 SYGVKD. With 4 bases removed from V and 3 bases from J, the gap between germline ends came to 15 bases. This CDR3 comprises 15 residues. CDR3 DNA sequence: TGTGCCATCAGTGGGGCCAGGGGCGGTGACACTGAAGCTTTCTTT. Encoded protein: CAISGARGGDTEAFF.

This clonotype was observed a few times. The gene calls are TRBV11-2 and TRBJ2-2; D gene ambiguous. Per germline, CDR1 SGHAT and CDR2 FQNNGV. The CDR3 length is 18 residues. The germline V and J ends were trimmed by 1 base and 2 bases, with 17 bases remaining between them. The CDR3 reads CASSLVRSQRHNTGELFF. In DNA form, the CDR3 reads TGTGCCAGCAGCTTAGTTCGCAGCCAAAGACACAACACCGGGGAGCTGTTTTTT.

This clonotype was recorded at least ten times. V and J are TRBV12-3 or TRBV12-4 and TRBJ2-4; 8 bases line up with TRBD2. J lost 1 base, V lost 5 bases, and 10 bases had no gene match. This CDR3 spans 17 amino acids. CDR3 loop: CASSPTGGGRAKNIQYF. The CDR3 nucleotides read TGTGCCAGCAGTCCCACCGGGGGGGGACGGGCCAAAAACATTCAGTACTTC.

The V and J genes are TRBV5-1 and TRBJ2-3; 13 bases match TRBD2. The CDR3 spans 18 residues. Unmatched junction bases numbered 7, after V lost 0 bases and J lost 3 bases. CDR1 and CDR2 from the germline V gene are SGHRS and YFSETQ. CDR3: CASSLALAGGPRTDTQYF. In nucleotides, the CDR3 is TGCGCCAGCAGCTTGGCACTAGCGGGAGGGCCACGGACAGATACGCAGTATTTT.

The chain couples TRBV5-1 to TRBJ2-6; 8 bases line up with TRBD1. Trimming at V came to 4 bases and at J to 1 base, leaving 10 bases not matched to a gene. This CDR3 contains 18 residues. From germline, CDR1 is SGHRS and CDR2 YFSETQ. CDR3 nucleotide sequence: TGCGCCAGCAGCCCCTTCGGACAGGGCCAATCTGGGGCCAACGTCCTGACTTTC. It translates to CASSPFGQGQSGANVLTF.

There are a few counts of this clonotype. In DNA, the CDR3 is TGTGCCAGCAGTTTCCTGAGGACTGAAGCTTTCTTT. Translation gives CASSFLRTEAFF. The rearrangement uses TRBV12-3 or TRBV12-4 and TRBJ1-1; no firm D call. The V end lost 3 bases, the J end lost 5 bases, and 7 bases lay between the germline ends. CDR3 size: 12 residues.

There are a few counts of this clonotype. This chain uses TRBV6-6 with TRBJ2-1; no firm D call. CDR1 and CDR2 from the germline V gene are MNHNY and SVGAGI (reference sequence). The ends were cut back, 6 bases at V and 10 bases at J, with 10 bases in the middle. CDR3 size: 11 residues. CDR3 region: CASRSVGEQFF. The CDR3 DNA sequence: TGTGCCAGCAGATCAGTGGGGGAGCAGTTCTTC.

This clonotype came up a few times. This chain uses TRBV7-9 with TRBJ1-3; TRBD1 might be the D (5 bases). Trimming cost V 5 bases and J 2 bases, with 19 bases left between them. In germline, CDR1 is SEHNR, CDR2 FQNEAQ (reference sequence). This CDR3 contains 17 residues. CDR3 region: CASSPWDLSLPGNTIYF. The CDR3 DNA follows: TGTGCCAGCAGCCCATGGGACCTATCCCTTCCTGGAAACACCATATATTTT.

This chain connects TRBV5-1 to TRBJ2-1; 12 bases map to TRBD2. In germline, CDR1 is SGHRS, CDR2 YFSETQ. The CDR3 covers 16 residues. J gave up 6 bases and V 3 bases, and 7 bases lay outside the gene matches. This chain's CDR3 is CASSSRTSGVVNEQFF. CDR3 nucleotide sequence: TGCGCCAGCAGCTCAAGGACTAGCGGGGTAGTCAATGAGCAGTTCTTC.

This clonotype has a count of ten or more. The chain combines TRBV10-3 with TRBJ2-5; TRBD1 is a possible D gene (6 bases). This CDR3 has 15 amino acids. V shed 3 bases and J shed 2 bases, with 13 bases lying between them. CDR1 ENHRY and CDR2 SYGVKD come from the germline V gene. The CDR3 region has the DNA TGTGCCATCAGTGACCCGGGACAACCTCAAGAGACCCAGTACTTC. It is translated as CAISDPGQPQETQYF.

The sample holds a few counts of this clonotype. The chain combines TRBV18 with TRBJ1-1, with 7 bases identical to TRBD1. The CDR3 has 15 amino acids. V was pared by 4 bases and J by 0 bases, with 5 bases of the junction left unmatched. Germline CDR1 and CDR2: KGHSH and LQKENI. This CDR3 reads CASSQLGQLNTEAFF. The CDR3 bases are TGTGCCAGCTCACAACTGGGACAGTTGAACACTGAAGCTTTCTTT.

V usage is TRBV28 and J usage is TRBJ1-1, with D hard to call. CDR3 size: 18 residues. Germline loops: CDR1 MDHEN, CDR2 SYDVKM. V was shortened by 8 bases and J by 0 bases, with 25 bases between the two germline ends. The CDR3 region is CASRPGGRVIRMNTEAFF. The CDR3 region has the DNA TGTGCCAGCCGTCCTGGAGGGAGAGTCATTCGGATGAACACTGAAGCTTTCTTT.

This clonotype turned up a few times. The chain joins TRBV28 to TRBJ2-3; tentatively, D is TRBD2 (6 bases). The CDR3 consists of 14 residues. Trimming stripped 5 bases from V and 4 bases from J, with 13 bases between. From germline, CDR1 is MDHEN and CDR2 SYDVKM. The DNA for the CDR3 is TGTGCCAGCAGTCGCGTACTAGCTCCAGATACGCAGTATTTT. Translation gives CASSRVLAPDTQYF.

This clonotype occurred a few times. The chain carries TRBV2 and TRBJ2-3, with 9 bases matching TRBD2. With V trimmed by 1 base and J by 4 bases, 3 bases remained unmatched. The V gene's germline CDR1 is SNHLY and CDR2 FYNNEI. The CDR3 runs to 15 residues. CDR3 DNA: TGTGCCAGCAGTGAAGAGGGACTAGCTGCAGATACGCAGTATTTT. Amino acid sequence: CASSEEGLAADTQYF.

A note on this clonotype: It may be a read error: a sequence one base away is much more abundant. The V call is TRBV28, the J call TRBJ2-1, with 10 bases identical to TRBD2. From germline, CDR1 is MDHEN and CDR2 SYDVKM. Trimming removed 3 bases from V and 4 bases from J; junction bases left unmatched: 3. This CDR3 is built from 15 residues. CDR3 in amino acids: CASSFQAGGYNEQFF. In nucleotides, the CDR3 is TGTGCCAGCAGTTTTCAAGCGGGAGGGTACAATGAGCAGTTCTTC.

This chain uses TRBV19 with TRBJ2-6; unclear D gene. CDR3 length: 16 residues. Looked up from germline, CDR1 is LNHDA and CDR2 is SQIVND (reference sequence). V lost 1 base and J 0 bases, leaving 7 bases between the germline ends. CDR3 in amino acids: CASSIARISGANVLTF. In nucleotides, the CDR3 is TGTGCCAGTAGTATAGCACGGATCTCTGGGGCCAACGTCCTGACTTTC.

The genes are TRBV5-1 and TRBJ2-1; 14 bases match TRBD2. In germline, CDR1 is SGHRS, CDR2 YFSETQ. The CDR3 is 17 amino acids. With 7 bases clipped from V and 7 bases from J, the junction kept 13 bases outside the gene matches. CDR3 bases: TGCGCCAGCGGGCAAATTGGACTAGCGGGGGGCAGGAATGAGCAGTTCTTC. This gives the protein CASGQIGLAGGRNEQFF.

V usage is TRBV4-1 and J usage is TRBJ2-7; D not certain. This CDR3 has 15 amino acids. V was shortened by 1 base and J by 5 bases, with 15 bases between the two germline ends. Germline V gives CDR1 MGHRA, CDR2 YSYEKL. The CDR3 loop is CASSQGGPGGDEQYV. The CDR3 DNA is TGCGCCAGCAGCCAAGGAGGCCCAGGTGGAGACGAGCAGTACGTC.

In its sample, this clonotype was seen many times. This sequence joins TRBV12-3 or TRBV12-4 and TRBJ2-7; TRBD1 is a possible D gene (6 bases). This CDR3 has 13 amino acids. With 3 bases removed from V and 4 bases from J, the gap between germline ends came to 10 bases. CDR3 coding DNA: TGTGCCAGCAGTTTCGGCCAGGGGTACGAGCAGTACGTC. Protein product: CASSFGQGYEQYV.

The chain is built from TRBV20-1 and TRBJ1-1; D is undetermined. V was clipped by 0 bases and J by 4 bases, with 18 bases between them. CDR3 size: 16 residues. Germline V lookup: CDR1 DFQATT, CDR2 SNEGSKA (reference sequence). The CDR3 protein is CSARDLMSTPGTEAFF. The CDR3 DNA is TGCAGTGCTAGAGACCTCATGAGTACACCTGGCACTGAAGCTTTCTTT.

V and J are TRBV19 and TRBJ1-1; tentative D call: TRBD1 (5 bases). V was cut by 7 bases and J by 4 bases, with 10 bases left in between. Germline CDR1 is LNHDA and CDR2 is SQIVND (reference sequence). This CDR3 has 12 residues. The CDR3 reads CASKQGSTEAFF. CDR3 in DNA: TGTGCCAGTAAGCAGGGTAGCACTGAAGCTTTCTTT.